The rows below give T cell receptor beta chains drawn from one sample of a study of CD8 T cells in ankylosing spondylitis. MiXCR, run by TCRdb on the 5' RACE reads, gives a single entry per CDR3 protein. Found here are roughly 130,000 distinct CDR3 sequences, roughly 7.7% of them singletons; the top ten hold 7.3%. The specimen was synovial fluid, either unsorted or a sorted T cell fraction (not recorded which). The receptors derive from a male donor with ankylosing spondylitis. Each CDR3 is given with its conserved first and last residue. A D gene is named only where the DNA matches it firmly. Rows give clone size only sometimes, using once, few, many, or a class for an expanded clone.

TRBV5-5	TRBJ1-2	NA	few	TGTGCCAGCAGCTTGGTCAGGAGCTATGGCTACACCTTC	CASSLVRSYGYTF
TRBV20-1	TRBJ2-7	TRBD2	NA	TGCAGTGCTAGTGCTAGCGGGAGGTCCTACGAGCAGTACTTC	CSASASGRSYEQYF
TRBV7-2	TRBJ2-5	NA	many	TGTGCCAGCAGCTTAGAGACAGGCACTAGGTACTTC	CASSLETGTRYF
TRBV28	TRBJ1-4	NA	many	TGTGCCAGCAGTTTAAATGGGGCAGGGGCTAATGAAAAACTGTTTTTT	CASSLNGAGANEKLFF
TRBV24-1	TRBJ1-3	NA	many	TGTGCCACCAGTGACGGGCAGGGGCCACCCTCTGGAAACACCATATATTTT	CATSDGQGPPSGNTIYF
TRBV20-1	TRBJ2-7	TRBD1	many	TGCAGTGCTGTGGACAGGACGGACGAGCAGTACTTC	CSAVDRTDEQYF
TRBV7-8	TRBJ2-7	TRBD2	NA	TGTGCCAGCAGCTTAGAGACTAGCGGGAGTCGGGAGCAGTACTTC	CASSLETSGSREQYF
TRBV27	TRBJ1-5	TRBD1	NA	TGTGCCAGCAGTGCCGCGGGACAGGGGTATCAGCCCCAGCATTTT	CASSAAGQGYQPQHF
TRBV6-1	TRBJ2-7	TRBD2	many	TGTGCCAGCAGCAGGACTAGCGGTTTTTCCTCCTACGAGCAGTACTTC	CASSRTSGFSSYEQYF
TRBV18	TRBJ1-1	NA	few	TGTGCCAGCTCACAAAATAGTAACACTGAAGCTTTCTTT	CASSQNSNTEAFF
TRBV7-2	TRBJ2-1	TRBD2	NA	TGTGCCAGCCGGGGGGGTCCGTTAGATGAGCAGTTCTTC	CASRGGPLDEQFF
TRBV7-2	TRBJ2-3	NA	many	TGTGCCAGCGGCCGGGACCAACAAATTTCAGATACGCAGTATTTT	CASGRDQQISDTQYF
TRBV7-9	TRBJ2-1	TRBD2	many	TGTGCCAGCAGCGACCTCGGGACTAGCGGTTACAATGAGCAGTTCTTC	CASSDLGTSGYNEQFF
TRBV28	TRBJ2-5	NA	NA	TGTGCCAGCCAAGAGGGGGGTCAAGAGACCCAGTACTTC	CASQEGGQETQYF
TRBV5-4	TRBJ1-6	TRBD1	NA	TGTGCCAGCAGCCTCCCCGGGACAGAGAATTCACCCCTCCACTTT	CASSLPGTENSPLHF
TRBV20-1	TRBJ2-1	NA	many	TGCAGTGCCACAAGGGTTTCCTTAGACAATGAGCAGTTCTTC	CSATRVSLDNEQFF
TRBV5-1	TRBJ1-4	NA	many	TGCGCCAGCAGCTTGACGCTTGACGGTCATGAAAAACTGTTTTTT	CASSLTLDGHEKLFF
TRBV20-1	TRBJ1-4	NA	NA	TGCAGTGCCAGGGTCTCGGGTAATGAAAAACTGTTTTTT	CSARVSGNEKLFF
TRBV4-2	TRBJ1-5	NA	many	TGTGCCAGCAGCCTCGTGGATAGCAATCAGCCCCAGCATTTT	CASSLVDSNQPQHF
TRBV7-9	TRBJ1-2	NA	few	TGTGCCAGCAGCATCGGACAGTCGAACTATGGCTACACCTTC	CASSIGQSNYGYTF
TRBV20-1	TRBJ1-4	NA	few	TGCAGTGCTAGAGATTCGGCAGGAGGGGATGAAAAACTGTTTTTT	CSARDSAGGDEKLFF
TRBV27	TRBJ2-7	TRBD1	many	TGTGCCAGCAGTAGGGACAGACAAAACTACGAGCAGTACTTC	CASSRDRQNYEQYF
TRBV5-1	TRBJ2-2	TRBD1	few	TGCGCCAGCAGCAGGACAGGGGGTTTTCAGTTGGACACCGGGGAGCTGTTTTTT	CASSRTGGFQLDTGELFF
TRBV10-3	TRBJ2-3	NA	many	TGTGCCATCAGCAGACAGGATACTAACACAGATACGCAGTATTTT	CAISRQDTNTDTQYF
TRBV10-3	TRBJ1-1	NA	many	TGTGCCATCAGTGACACCGTGAACACTGAAGCTTTCTTT	CAISDTVNTEAFF
TRBV5-1	TRBJ1-2	NA	many	TGCGCCAGCAGCTTGGAGGCCGGTTTTAACTATGGCTACACCTTC	CASSLEAGFNYGYTF
TRBV7-2	TRBJ1-6	NA	many	TGTGCCAGCAGCTTAGCTGGTGATTCACCCCTCCACTTT	CASSLAGDSPLHF
TRBV20-1	TRBJ1-2	NA	few	TGCAGTGCTAGAGACCTGTCCTATGGCTACACCTTC	CSARDLSYGYTF
TRBV7-2	TRBJ2-7	NA	many	TGTGCCAGCAGCTTTTGGGGGAGAGGCTACGAGCAGTACTTC	CASSFWGRGYEQYF
TRBV7-8	TRBJ2-2	TRBD1	many	TGTGCCAGCAGCTTAGGGACAGGTGCCGGGGAGCTGTTTTTT	CASSLGTGAGELFF
TRBV21-1	TRBJ1-1	NA	few	TGTGCCAGCAGCAAAGATGGGACAGGAGCTACTGAAGCTTTCTTT	CASSKDGTGATEAFF
TRBV20-1	TRBJ1-2	NA	NA	TGCAGTGCTTACGTAGGGGGAGCGGATGGCTACACCTTC	CSAYVGGADGYTF
TRBV6-1	TRBJ2-7	NA	many	TGTGCCAGCAGGGACGGGAATCAGTACGAGCAGTACTTC	CASRDGNQYEQYF
TRBV19	TRBJ2-7	TRBD1	few	TGTGCCAGTAGTTTCACTCAAAGGGACAGGCAGTACTTC	CASSFTQRDRQYF
TRBV5-1	TRBJ2-3	TRBD2	many	TGCGCCAGCAGCTTGGGGACTAGCGGCACAGATACGCAGTATTTT	CASSLGTSGTDTQYF
TRBV6-4	TRBJ2-1	TRBD2	many	TGTGCCAGCAGTCTTTCCGGGACTAACAATGAGCAGTTCTTC	CASSLSGTNNEQFF
TRBV7-2	TRBJ2-7	NA	many	TGTGCCAGCAGCTACGAGCAGTACTTC	CASSYEQYF
TRBV3-1	TRBJ2-7	NA	many	TGTGCCAGCAGGGGCCCCTACGGGGGCGAGCAGTACTTC	CASRGPYGGEQYF
TRBV6-9	TRBJ2-1	TRBD2	NA	TGTGCCAGCAGTTATTGCGGGGGACTAGCGGAAAACAATGAGCAGTTCTTC	CASSYCGGLAENNEQFF
TRBV19	TRBJ2-7	TRBD2	many	TGTGCCAGAAAAGCGGGATTCTCCTACGAGCAGTACTTC	CARKAGFSYEQYF
TRBV3-1	TRBJ1-5	TRBD1	NA	TGTGCCAGCAGCGCGGGACAGCTAAGTCAGCCCCAGCATTTT	CASSAGQLSQPQHF
TRBV6-2/TRBV6-3	TRBJ1-1	TRBD1	NA	TGTGCCAGCAGTCCGACCGGGACAGTGAACACTGAAGCTTTCTTT	CASSPTGTVNTEAFF
TRBV5-1	TRBJ2-3	TRBD2	many	TGCGCCAGCAGCTTGGCGACTAGCGGGAGAGGGTCAGATACGCAGTATTTT	CASSLATSGRGSDTQYF
TRBV20-1	TRBJ2-3	NA	many	TGCAGTGCTCACTGGGGAAGCACAGATACGCAGTATTTT	CSAHWGSTDTQYF
TRBV4-2	TRBJ2-1	TRBD2	NA	TGTGCCAGCAGCCCCCCCCTCGAGCGGGGGTACAATGAGCAGTTCTTC	CASSPPLERGYNEQFF
TRBV7-9	TRBJ1-5	NA	many	TGTGCCAGCAGCTTATACTTCGGGGGATTCAATCAGCCCCAGCATTTT	CASSLYFGGFNQPQHF
TRBV20-1	TRBJ1-2	NA	many	TGCAGTGCGAAAAGGACAGACCTCTATGGCTACACCTTC	CSAKRTDLYGYTF
TRBV27	TRBJ2-1	TRBD1	few	TGTGCCAGCAGTTTAAGGGACAGGGGGCCCCTTTACTACAATGAGCAGTTCTTC	CASSLRDRGPLYYNEQFF
TRBV20-1	TRBJ2-5	TRBD2	many	TGCAGTGTCTGGACTAGCGGGAGGGATAGCGAGACCCAGTACTTC	CSVWTSGRDSETQYF
TRBV27	TRBJ2-2	NA	many	TGTGCCAGCAGTTTCGCCCGGTGGACCGGGGAGCTGTTTTTT	CASSFARWTGELFF
TRBV6-1	TRBJ1-2	NA	few	TGTGCCAGCAGTACCAAAGGACGGGGAAACTATGGCTACACCTTC	CASSTKGRGNYGYTF
TRBV12-3/TRBV12-4	TRBJ2-5	NA	many	TGTGCCAGCAGTTTATCACATCGTTGGGAGACCCAGTACTTC	CASSLSHRWETQYF
TRBV4-3	TRBJ2-3	NA	many	TGCGCCAGCAGCCAACGGAGCACAGATACGCAGTATTTT	CASSQRSTDTQYF